This T cell receptor (beta chain) was captured in a study of response to subunit inactivated influenza vaccine. This clonotype was seen at least ten times. Its antigen remains unknown. TCRdb reprocessed the RT-PCR reads with MiXCR, giving one entry per CDR3 protein. The table shows around 160,000 distinct CDR3 sequences, with about a tenth occurring only once. From germline, CDR1 is MGHDK and CDR2 SYGVNS. J was trimmed by 1 base and V by 3 bases; bases with no gene match: 5. The CDR3 is 15 amino acids. Study-wide results and caveats: A suggestion made by the authors is that each seasonal influenza vaccination recruits few new T cells.

The receptor comes from a man aged 50 to 60 who received an inactivated influenza vaccine. The source was non-naive T cells sorted from PBMCs, collected 40 to 50 days after vaccination. The V gene is TRBV25-1, the J gene TRBJ2-5; 7 nucleotides agree with TRBD1. DNA of the CDR3: TGTGCCAGCAGTGAGGTCACAGGGGCCCAAGAGACCCAGTACTTC. It encodes CASSEVTGAQETQYF. Full variable domain (missing parts from reference TRBV25-1 and TRBJ2-5): EADIYQTPRYLVIGTGKKITLECSQTMGHDKMYWYQQDPGMELHLIHYSYGVNSTEKGDLSSESTVSRIRTEHFPLTLESARPSHTSQYLCASSEVTGAQETQYFGPGTRLLVL.